A selection of T cell receptor beta chains follows, all from one sample in a study of T cell responses to AZD1222 COVID-19 vaccine. Profiled with immunoSEQ multiplex PCR; TCRdb holds only in-frame clones, not every one. The sample has around 100,000 clones; approximately 84% are singletons. This specimen consisted of peripheral blood, obtained on day 0 of AZD1222 vaccination. The receptors here all came from an adult in good health. Both conserved end residues are part of each CDR3. The order of the fields is CDR3 protein, CDR3 DNA, V gene, D gene, clone size, J gene. A D gene is named only where the DNA matches it firmly. Some rows have no size entry. The others give once, few or many, or a class for an expanded clone.

CDR3: CASTRTSGAPGELFF
DNA: TGTGCCAGCACTCGGACTAGCGGGGCGCCCGGGGAGCTGTTTTTT
V: TRBV6-5
D: TRBD2
size: NA
J: TRBJ2-2

CDR3: CASSRSSWGSGEKLFF
DNA: TGTGCCAGCAGTCGATCCTCGTGGGGATCGGGTGAAAAACTGTTTTTT
V: TRBV6-6
D: NA
size: NA
J: TRBJ1-4

CDR3: CASKGGQGRQPQHF
DNA: TGTGCCAGTAAGGGGGGTCAGGGTCGCCAGCCCCAGCATTTT
V: TRBV28
D: NA
size: NA
J: TRBJ1-5

CDR3: CATSRSRDLRPQHF
DNA: TGTGCCACCAGCAGAAGCCGGGACCTTCGGCCCCAGCATTTT
V: TRBV15
D: NA
size: NA
J: TRBJ1-5

CDR3: CASSRDGGSSSYNEQFF
DNA: TGTGCCAGTAGCCGGGACGGAGGTTCGAGCTCCTACAATGAGCAGTTCTTC
V: TRBV19
D: NA
size: NA
J: TRBJ2-1

CDR3: CASSSAGGQGQPQHF
DNA: TGTGCCAGCAGCTCGGCAGGGGGACAGGGTCAGCCCCAGCATTTT
V: TRBV7-9
D: TRBD1
size: NA
J: TRBJ1-5

CDR3: CATELAGADTQYF
DNA: TGTGCCACCGAGCTAGCGGGCGCAGATACGCAGTATTTT
V: TRBV10-3
D: TRBD2
size: NA
J: TRBJ2-3

CDR3: CASSLQGISTDTQYF
DNA: TGTGCCAGCAGCTTACAGGGGATTAGCACAGATACGCAGTATTTT
V: TRBV11-3
D: NA
size: NA
J: TRBJ2-3

CDR3: CASSPSRGEGRGNEQFF
DNA: TGTGCCAGCAGCCCATCGAGAGGGGAGGGCCGGGGCAATGAGCAGTTCTTC
V: TRBV7-3
D: TRBD2
size: few
J: TRBJ2-1

CDR3: CASNAGTAKNIQYF
DNA: TGTGCCAGCAACGCGGGCACAGCCAAAAACATTCAGTACTTC
V: TRBV11-3
D: NA
size: few
J: TRBJ2-4

CDR3: CSSSGISSYNEQFF
DNA: TGCAGTTCTAGCGGCATTAGCTCCTACAATGAGCAGTTCTTC
V: TRBV29-1
D: TRBD2
size: NA
J: TRBJ2-1

CDR3: CASSYVNTGELFF
DNA: TGTGCCAGCAGTTACGTAAACACCGGGGAGCTGTTTTTT
V: TRBV6-5
D: NA
size: NA
J: TRBJ2-2

CDR3: CSGGTVPYEQYF
DNA: TGCAGCGGCGGGACAGTGCCCTACGAGCAGTACTTC
V: TRBV29-1
D: NA
size: NA
J: TRBJ2-7

CDR3: CASSFYSRGRLNEQYF
DNA: TGTGCCAGCAGCTTTTACAGCAGGGGGCGACTCAACGAGCAGTACTTC
V: TRBV13
D: TRBD1
size: once
J: TRBJ2-7

CDR3: CATSLGLAGAGDTQYF
DNA: TGTGCCACCAGTTTGGGACTAGCGGGAGCAGGAGATACGCAGTATTTT
V: TRBV24-1
D: TRBD2
size: NA
J: TRBJ2-3

CDR3: CASTQSWGLGGVNYGYTF
DNA: TGTGCCAGCACCCAATCTTGGGGACTCGGGGGCGTCAACTATGGCTACACCTTC
V: TRBV7-2
D: NA
size: NA
J: TRBJ1-2

CDR3: CASRNGGTGKFDEQYF
DNA: TGTGCTAGCAGGAACGGCGGGACAGGTAAGTTCGACGAGCAGTACTTC
V: TRBV7-7
D: TRBD1
size: NA
J: TRBJ2-7

CDR3: CASNRDKQRYTF
DNA: TGTGCCAGCAATCGGGACAAGCAGCGGTACACCTTC
V: TRBV6-5
D: NA
size: NA
J: TRBJ1-2

CDR3: CASSVGTGGSYEQYF
DNA: TGTGCCAGCAGCGTAGGGACAGGGGGCTCGTACGAGCAGTACTTC
V: TRBV9
D: TRBD1
size: NA
J: TRBJ2-7

CDR3: CASSETGSSYNEQFF
DNA: TGTGCCAGCAGTGAAACAGGGAGCTCCTACAATGAGCAGTTCTTC
V: TRBV6-1
D: NA
size: NA
J: TRBJ2-1

CDR3: CASSLGGRGDTQYF
DNA: TGCGCCAGCAGCTTGGGCGGGAGGGGTGATACGCAGTATTTT
V: TRBV5-1
D: TRBD2
size: NA
J: TRBJ2-3

CDR3: CSVAPMGGEGPRTEAFF
DNA: TGCAGCGTTGCTCCTATGGGGGGGGAGGGTCCGAGGACTGAAGCTTTCTTT
V: TRBV29-1
D: NA
size: NA
J: TRBJ1-1

CDR3: CASRRTGGLGYGYTF
DNA: TGTGCCAGCAGGCGAACAGGGGGTTTGGGCTATGGCTACACCTTC
V: TRBV6-5
D: TRBD1
size: NA
J: TRBJ1-2

CDR3: CASSRQGLQPQHF
DNA: TGTGCCAGCAGCCGACAGGGGCTCCAGCCCCAGCATTTT
V: TRBV7-8
D: TRBD1
size: NA
J: TRBJ1-5

CDR3: CASSWGQGAREQFF
DNA: TGTGCCAGCAGCTGGGGGCAGGGGGCTAGGGAGCAGTTCTTC
V: TRBV5-4
D: TRBD1
size: NA
J: TRBJ2-1

CDR3: CASSIPLGRNQPQHF
DNA: TGTGCCAGCAGCATTCCTCTGGGTCGAAATCAGCCCCAGCATTTT
V: TRBV3-1/TRBV3-2
D: NA
size: once
J: TRBJ1-5

CDR3: CASRPGGPQETQYF
DNA: TGTGCCAGCCGCCCCGGAGGTCCTCAAGAGACCCAGTACTTC
V: TRBV3-1/TRBV3-2
D: NA
size: NA
J: TRBJ2-5

CDR3: CASSETLAVQETQYF
DNA: TGTGCCAGCAGCGAAACCTTAGCGGTCCAAGAGACCCAGTACTTC
V: TRBV3-1/TRBV3-2
D: NA
size: NA
J: TRBJ2-5

CDR3: CASRFSGGSRTDTQYF
DNA: TGCGCCAGCCGATTCTCGGGAGGGAGCCGCACAGATACGCAGTATTTT
V: TRBV5-1
D: TRBD2
size: NA
J: TRBJ2-3

CDR3: CASSSKLVHRGSNSPLHF
DNA: TGTGCCAGCAGCTCAAAGTTAGTCCACAGGGGAAGTAATTCACCCCTCCACTTT
V: TRBV7-6
D: TRBD1
size: once
J: TRBJ1-6

CDR3: CASKTRDKETQYF
DNA: TGTGCCAGCAAAACCCGGGACAAAGAGACCCAGTACTTC
V: TRBV2
D: NA
size: once
J: TRBJ2-5

CDR3: CASAAQRDYEQYF
DNA: TGTGCCAGTGCGGCTCAGCGAGACTACGAGCAGTACTTC
V: TRBV12-3/TRBV12-4
D: NA
size: NA
J: TRBJ2-7

CDR3: CASSLVQAAGETQYF
DNA: TGCGCCAGCAGCTTGGTACAGGCCGCAGGGGAGACCCAGTACTTC
V: TRBV5-1
D: NA
size: NA
J: TRBJ2-5

CDR3: CASQGQVINTEAFF
DNA: TGTGCCAGTCAGGGGCAGGTAATCAACACTGAAGCTTTCTTT
V: TRBV19
D: NA
size: NA
J: TRBJ1-1

CDR3: CAISESASGAQGTDTQYF
DNA: TGTGCCATCAGTGAGAGTGCTAGTGGGGCTCAAGGCACAGATACGCAGTATTTT
V: TRBV10-3
D: NA
size: NA
J: TRBJ2-3

CDR3: CASSPPSRTLLGNTIYF
DNA: TGTGCCAGCTCACCACCATCACGGACGCTACTAGGAAACACCATATATTTT
V: TRBV18
D: NA
size: NA
J: TRBJ1-3

CDR3: CASTEDRRFEKLFF
DNA: TGTGCCAGTACTGAGGACAGGAGGTTTGAAAAACTGTTTTTT
V: TRBV19
D: TRBD1
size: NA
J: TRBJ1-4

CDR3: CASSPGTHQETQYF
DNA: TGCGCCAGCAGCCCCGGCACACACCAAGAGACCCAGTACTTC
V: TRBV5-1
D: NA
size: NA
J: TRBJ2-5

CDR3: CASSADSVDEKLFF
DNA: TGCGCCAGCAGCGCGGACAGCGTGGATGAAAAACTGTTTTTT
V: TRBV5-1
D: NA
size: NA
J: TRBJ1-4

CDR3: CASSLGGGVYNEQFF
DNA: TGTGCCAGCAGCTTAGGTGGCGGGGTGTACAATGAGCAGTTCTTC
V: TRBV7-3
D: NA
size: NA
J: TRBJ2-1

CDR3: CASSFPGGAYNSPLHF
DNA: TGTGCCAGCAGCTTCCCGGGCGGGGCTTATAATTCACCCCTCCACTTT
V: TRBV5-6
D: NA
size: many
J: TRBJ1-6

CDR3: CASSLPGSYSYEQYF
DNA: TGTGCCAGCAGCCTTCCCGGGAGCTATTCCTACGAGCAGTACTTC
V: TRBV28
D: NA
size: NA
J: TRBJ2-7

CDR3: CASSANLNSPLHF
DNA: TGTGCCAGCAGCGCCAACCTGAATTCACCCCTCCACTTT
V: TRBV11-1
D: NA
size: few
J: TRBJ1-6

CDR3: CASSFIIISIPTEQFF
DNA: TGTGCCAGCAGTTTCATTATCATTTCTATACCAACTGAGCAGTTCTTC
V: TRBV28
D: NA
size: few
J: TRBJ2-1

CDR3: CASSLEGAEYEQYF
DNA: TGCGCCAGCAGCTTGGAGGGGGCGGAGTACGAGCAGTACTTC
V: TRBV5-1
D: TRBD1
size: NA
J: TRBJ2-7

CDR3: CASSPQLGPLHF
DNA: TGTGCCAGCAGCCCCCAATTGGGACCCCTCCACTTT
V: TRBV7-2
D: NA
size: few
J: TRBJ1-6

CDR3: CASSLLGAKTEAFF
DNA: TGTGCCAGCAGTTTACTGGGGGCAAAAACTGAAGCTTTCTTT
V: TRBV28
D: NA
size: NA
J: TRBJ1-1

CDR3: CASSYGGVKTQYF
DNA: TGTGCCAGCAGTTACGGGGGCGTAAAGACCCAGTACTTC
V: TRBV6-2/TRBV6-3
D: NA
size: NA
J: TRBJ2-5

CDR3: CASSYRWQGKSSGYTF
DNA: TGTGCCAGCAGTTACCGCTGGCAGGGGAAGTCGAGTGGCTACACCTTC
V: TRBV6-5
D: NA
size: few
J: TRBJ1-2

CDR3: CSVARGTHEAFF
DNA: TGCAGCGTTGCTCGCGGGACGCATGAAGCTTTCTTT
V: TRBV29-1
D: NA
size: NA
J: TRBJ1-1

CDR3: CASSARRAGGKDTQYF
DNA: TGTGCCAGCAGCGCGCGGAGGGCGGGGGGGAAAGATACGCAGTATTTT
V: TRBV7-8
D: TRBD2
size: NA
J: TRBJ2-3

CDR3: CASSVVGVETDTQYF
DNA: TGTGCCAGCAGCGTGGTGGGGGTCGAGACAGATACGCAGTATTTT
V: TRBV9
D: NA
size: NA
J: TRBJ2-3

CDR3: CASSPGLAGGYETQYF
DNA: TGTGCCAGCAGTCCGGGACTAGCGGGGGGTTATGAGACCCAGTACTTC
V: TRBV2
D: TRBD2
size: NA
J: TRBJ2-5

CDR3: CASSWTWPGDRGGELFF
DNA: TGCGCCAGCAGCTGGACCTGGCCGGGGGACAGGGGAGGGGAGCTGTTTTTT
V: TRBV5-1
D: TRBD1
size: NA
J: TRBJ2-2

CDR3: CASSQNRRGPYNSPLHF
DNA: TGTGCCAGCTCACAAAATAGACGAGGGCCCTATAATTCACCCCTCCACTTT
V: TRBV18
D: NA
size: NA
J: TRBJ1-6

CDR3: CASSPPGLLNQPQHF
DNA: TGTGCCAGCAGTCCCCCGGGACTTCTTAATCAGCCCCAGCATTTT
V: TRBV6-5
D: NA
size: NA
J: TRBJ1-5